This T cell receptor beta chain was sequenced for a study of control samples from healthy donors and cancer patients. In germline, CDR1 is LGHNA, CDR2 YNFKEQ. This CDR3 spans 14 amino acids. V lost 1 base to trimming and J lost 8 bases, with 14 bases between them. Using immunoSEQ multiplex PCR, the repertoire was profiled, and TCRdb retains in-frame clones only, with some absent. The repertoire has about 180,000 clones, around nine tenths of them found once; the top ten carry 1.4%. This clonotype originated in a man aged 30 to 39 in good health. Sequenced: blood. The rearrangement joins TRBV4-2 to TRBJ1-2, with a weak D call TRBD1 (5 bases). DNA for the CDR3: TGTGCCAGCAGCCAAGCGGGGCAGGGATGGGGCTACACCTTC. This encodes CASSQAGQGWGYTF.